This TCR beta chain was recorded in a study of cytomegalovirus exposure and HLA in healthy donors. Study-level information: Out of roughly 170 million T cells, an earlier analysis found some 120 million unique TCR beta sequences in total. Whole-study results and caveats: There were reportedly fewer N-insertions in an Asian-associated ancestry cluster than the approximately 670-donor mean, in a later analysis. No immune exposure information besides CMV serostatus was available. Being productive about 90% or about 30% of the time was typical of most TCR beta V segments in an earlier analysis.

V lost 4 bases and J lost 2, with 8 bases in between. Per the germline V gene, CDR1 is MNHEY and CDR2 is SVGAGI. This CDR3 is 13 amino acids long. About this clone itself: Its antigen is still unknown.

The PCR had 60 Vbeta and 13 Jbeta primers. The assay was immunoSEQ multiplex PCR, and TCRdb's table has in-frame clones only and misses some. Among about 140,000 clones, roughly 79% were seen once, and the ten largest hold around 1.7%. The chain has TRBV6-5 and TRBJ1-2; D uncertain. Source material: PBMCs. This receptor was obtained from a woman under 40 in good health and CMV-seronegative. The CDR3 sequence is CASSSRLNYGYTF. Here the CDR3 DNA reads TGTGCCAGCAGTTCTAGGCTGAACTATGGCTACACCTTC.